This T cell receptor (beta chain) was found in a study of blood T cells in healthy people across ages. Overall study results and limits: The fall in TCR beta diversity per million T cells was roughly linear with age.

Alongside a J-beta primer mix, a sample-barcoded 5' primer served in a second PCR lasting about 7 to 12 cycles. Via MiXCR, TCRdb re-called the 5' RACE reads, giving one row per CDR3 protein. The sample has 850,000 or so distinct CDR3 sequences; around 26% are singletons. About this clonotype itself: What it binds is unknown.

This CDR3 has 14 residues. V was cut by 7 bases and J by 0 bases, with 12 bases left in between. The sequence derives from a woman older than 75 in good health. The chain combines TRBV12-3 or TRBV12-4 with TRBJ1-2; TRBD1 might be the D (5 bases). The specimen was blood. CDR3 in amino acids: CASNQDIANYGYTF. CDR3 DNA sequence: TGTGCCAGCAACCAGGACATCGCTAACTATGGCTACACCTTC.